This TCR beta chain was observed in a study of cytomegalovirus exposure and HLA in healthy donors. The junction had 4 bases not matched to a gene; V was cut back by 5 bases and J by 7 bases. The CDR3 totals 14 residues. Germline V lookup: CDR1 SGHTA, CDR2 FQGTGA. Study-level results: In an earlier analysis, about 90% or about 30%: the productive usage of most TCR beta V segments.

This clone was seen just once. Its antigen is unknown. The study ran its PCR with 60 Vbeta and 13 Jbeta primers. Assay: immunoSEQ multiplex PCR; the TCRdb copy retains only in-frame clones and omits some. The sample shows roughly 110,000 clones, 75% of them seen only once. This chain joins TRBV7-3 and TRBJ2-1; TRBD2 matches at 11 bases. This TCR derives from a male donor in good health and CMV-seropositive. The sample taken for sequencing was PBMCs. The CDR3 here is CASSTLAGGNEQFF. The CDR3 DNA follows: TGTGCCAGCAGCACTCTAGCGGGGGGAAATGAGCAGTTCTTC. The full variable domain, with the rest looked up from reference TRBV7-3 and TRBJ2-1, is GAGVSQTPSNKVTEKGKYVELRCDPISGHTALYWYRQSLGQGPEFLIYFQGTGAADDSGLPNDRFFAVRPEGSVSTLKIQRTERGDSAVYLCASSTLAGGNEQFFGPGTRLTVL.